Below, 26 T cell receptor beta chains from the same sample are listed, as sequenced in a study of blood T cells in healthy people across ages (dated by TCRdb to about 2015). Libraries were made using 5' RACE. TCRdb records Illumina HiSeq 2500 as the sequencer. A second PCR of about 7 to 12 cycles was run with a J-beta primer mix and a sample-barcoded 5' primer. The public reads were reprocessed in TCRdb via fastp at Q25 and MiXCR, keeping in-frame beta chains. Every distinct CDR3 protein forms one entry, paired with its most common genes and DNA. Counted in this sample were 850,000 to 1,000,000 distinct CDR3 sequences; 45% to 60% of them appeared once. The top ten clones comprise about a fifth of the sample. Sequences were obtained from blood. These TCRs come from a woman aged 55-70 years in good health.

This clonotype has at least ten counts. CDR3 DNA sequence: TGCAGCGCCGAAGGGAGGTTCTCCGAGCAGTACTTC. Translated, it gives CSAEGRFSEQYF. The chain uses TRBV29-1 and TRBJ2-7; a possible D gene is TRBD2 (6 bases). The CDR3 runs to 12 residues. The V gene lost 7 bases and the J gene lost 6 bases, with 16 bases spanning the gap. Per germline, CDR1 SQVTM and CDR2 ANQGSEA.

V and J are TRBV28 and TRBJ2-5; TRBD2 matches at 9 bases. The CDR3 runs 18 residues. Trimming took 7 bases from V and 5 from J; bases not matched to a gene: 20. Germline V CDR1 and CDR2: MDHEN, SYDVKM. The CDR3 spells CASNPDRDSSGSGETQYF. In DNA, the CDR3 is TGTGCCAGCAATCCCGACAGGGATAGTAGCGGGAGCGGGGAGACCCAGTACTTC.

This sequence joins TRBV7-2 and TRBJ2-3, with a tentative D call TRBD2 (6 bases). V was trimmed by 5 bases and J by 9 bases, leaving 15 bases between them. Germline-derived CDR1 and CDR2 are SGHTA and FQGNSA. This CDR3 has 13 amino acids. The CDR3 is CASSPITSRTQYF. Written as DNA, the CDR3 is TGTGCCAGCAGCCCCATCACTAGCCGAACGCAGTATTTT.

The CDR3 sequence is CASSPLSSVGEQFF. The CDR3 region has the DNA TGTGCCAGCAGTCCGCTGTCTAGCGTCGGGGAGCAGTTCTTC. V is TRBV3-1 and J is TRBJ2-1; TRBD2 might be the D (6 bases). V was pared by 6 bases and J by 10 bases, with 19 bases between. Germline-derived CDR1 and CDR2 are LGHDT and YNNKEL (reference sequence). The CDR3 consists of 14 residues.

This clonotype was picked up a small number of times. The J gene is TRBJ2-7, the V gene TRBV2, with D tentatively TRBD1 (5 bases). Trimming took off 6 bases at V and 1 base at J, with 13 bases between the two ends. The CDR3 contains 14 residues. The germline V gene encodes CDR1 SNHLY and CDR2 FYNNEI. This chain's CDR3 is CASSTDSTSYEQYF. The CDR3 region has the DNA TGTGCCAGCAGCACCGACAGCACATCCTACGAGCAGTACTTC.

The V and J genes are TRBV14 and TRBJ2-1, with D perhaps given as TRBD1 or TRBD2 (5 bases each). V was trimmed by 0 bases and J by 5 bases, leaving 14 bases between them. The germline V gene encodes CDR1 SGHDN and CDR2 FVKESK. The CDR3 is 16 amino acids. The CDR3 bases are TGTGCCAGCAGCCAAGATAAGGGGAGACCAAACAATGAGCAGTTCTTC. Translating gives CASSQDKGRPNNEQFF.

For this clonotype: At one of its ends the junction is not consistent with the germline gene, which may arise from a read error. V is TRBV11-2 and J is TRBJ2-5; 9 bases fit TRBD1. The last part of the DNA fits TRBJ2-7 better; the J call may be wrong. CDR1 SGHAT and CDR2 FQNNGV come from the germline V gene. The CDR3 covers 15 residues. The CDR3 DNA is TGTACCAGCAGCTTAATGGGACAGGGAAAGGGCGAGCAGTACTTC. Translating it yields CTSSLMGQGKGEQYF.

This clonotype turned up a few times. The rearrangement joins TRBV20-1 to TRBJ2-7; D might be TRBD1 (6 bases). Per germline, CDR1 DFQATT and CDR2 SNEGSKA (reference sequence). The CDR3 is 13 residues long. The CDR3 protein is CRPGGTSAYEQYF. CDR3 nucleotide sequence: TGCAGGCCCGGTGGGACATCAGCCTACGAGCAGTACTTC.

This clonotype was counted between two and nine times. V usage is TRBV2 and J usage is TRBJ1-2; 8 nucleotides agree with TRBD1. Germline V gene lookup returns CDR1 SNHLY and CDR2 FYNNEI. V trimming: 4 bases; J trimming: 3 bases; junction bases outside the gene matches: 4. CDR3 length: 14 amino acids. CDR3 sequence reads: CASSGGTGYYGYTF. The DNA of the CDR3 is TGTGCCAGCAGTGGGGGGACAGGCTACTATGGCTACACCTTC.

The CDR3 is CASKVAGVYEQYF. The CDR3 DNA follows: TGCGCCAGCAAAGTAGCGGGCGTTTACGAGCAGTACTTC. The chain employs TRBV5-1 and TRBJ2-5; 7 bases are shared with TRBD2. Judging by the DNA end, TRBJ2-7 fits better; the J call may be wrong. The CDR3 contains 13 residues. Germline assignment: CDR1 SGHRS and CDR2 YFSETQ.

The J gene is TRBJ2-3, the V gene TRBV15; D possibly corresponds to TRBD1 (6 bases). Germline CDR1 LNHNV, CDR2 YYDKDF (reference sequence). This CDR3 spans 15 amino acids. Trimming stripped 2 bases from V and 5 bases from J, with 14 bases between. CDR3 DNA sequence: TGTGCCACCAGCAGAAGGATACAGGGATTAGATACGCAGTATTTT. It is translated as CATSRRIQGLDTQYF.

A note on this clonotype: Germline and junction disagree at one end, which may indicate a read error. CDR3 sequence reads: CASSPGSRSGTDTRYF. In DNA, the CDR3 is TGTGCCAGCAGTCCCGGCAGCCGTAGTGGCACAGATACGCGGTATTTT. V and J are TRBV6-2 or TRBV6-3 and TRBJ2-3, with unresolved D. From germline, CDR1 is MNHEY and CDR2 SVGEGT. The CDR3 runs 16 residues.

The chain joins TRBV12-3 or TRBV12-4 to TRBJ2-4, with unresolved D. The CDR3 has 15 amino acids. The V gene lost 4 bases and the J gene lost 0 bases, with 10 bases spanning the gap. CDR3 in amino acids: CASSSPLLAKNIQYF. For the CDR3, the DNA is TGTGCCAGCAGTTCCCCTTTACTAGCCAAAAACATTCAGTACTTC.

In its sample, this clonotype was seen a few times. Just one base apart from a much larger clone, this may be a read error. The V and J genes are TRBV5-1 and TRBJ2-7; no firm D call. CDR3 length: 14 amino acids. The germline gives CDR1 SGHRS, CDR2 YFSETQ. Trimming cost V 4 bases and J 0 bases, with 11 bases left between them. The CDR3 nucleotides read TGCGCCAGCAGCGTGGGTCCAGCCTCCTACGAGCAGTACTTC. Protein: CASSVGPASYEQYF.

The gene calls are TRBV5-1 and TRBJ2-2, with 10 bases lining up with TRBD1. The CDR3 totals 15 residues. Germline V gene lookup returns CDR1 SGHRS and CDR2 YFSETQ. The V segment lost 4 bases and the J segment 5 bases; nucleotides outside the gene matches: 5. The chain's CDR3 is CASSPRQGATGELFF. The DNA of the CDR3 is TGCGCCAGCAGCCCCAGACAGGGGGCTACCGGGGAGCTGTTTTTT.

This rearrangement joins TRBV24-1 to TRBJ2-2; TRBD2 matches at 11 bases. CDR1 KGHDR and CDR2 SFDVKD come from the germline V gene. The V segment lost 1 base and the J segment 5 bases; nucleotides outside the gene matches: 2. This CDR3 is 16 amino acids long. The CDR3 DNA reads TGTGCCACCAGTGATTTTTCTAGCGGGAGGACCGGGGAGCTGTTTTTT. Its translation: CATSDFSSGRTGELFF.

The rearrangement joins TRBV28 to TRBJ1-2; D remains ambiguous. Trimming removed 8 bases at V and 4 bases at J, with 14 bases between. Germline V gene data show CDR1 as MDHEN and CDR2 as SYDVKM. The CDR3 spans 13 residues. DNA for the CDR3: TGTGCCAGCGGGCCCGGGAAGGGCTATGGCTACACCTTC. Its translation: CASGPGKGYGYTF.

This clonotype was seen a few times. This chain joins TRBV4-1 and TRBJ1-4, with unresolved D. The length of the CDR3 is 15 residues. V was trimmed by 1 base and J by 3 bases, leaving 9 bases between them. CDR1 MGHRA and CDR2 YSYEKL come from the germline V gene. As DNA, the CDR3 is TGCGCCAGCAGCCAAGCAGGTTGGCCTAATGAAAAACTGTTTTTT. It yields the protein CASSQAGWPNEKLFF.

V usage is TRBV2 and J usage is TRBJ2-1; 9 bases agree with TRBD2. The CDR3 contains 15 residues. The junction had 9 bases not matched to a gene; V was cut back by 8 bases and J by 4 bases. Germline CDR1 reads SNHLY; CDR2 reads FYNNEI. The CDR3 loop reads CASLRLAASYNEQFF. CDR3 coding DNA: TGTGCCAGCCTTAGACTAGCGGCGTCATACAATGAGCAGTTCTTC.

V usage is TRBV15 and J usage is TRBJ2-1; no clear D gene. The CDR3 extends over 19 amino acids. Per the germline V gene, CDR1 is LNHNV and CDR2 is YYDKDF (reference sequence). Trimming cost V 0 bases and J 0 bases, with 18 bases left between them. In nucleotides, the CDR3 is TGTGCCACCAGCAGAGAAGGCCCTTTCTCGGTGAGCTCCTACAATGAGCAGTTCTTC. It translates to CATSREGPFSVSSYNEQFF.

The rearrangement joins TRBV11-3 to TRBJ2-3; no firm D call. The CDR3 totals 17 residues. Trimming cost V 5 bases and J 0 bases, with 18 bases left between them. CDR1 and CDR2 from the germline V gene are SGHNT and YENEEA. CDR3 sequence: CASSPSGWNSSTDTQYF. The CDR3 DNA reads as TGTGCCAGCAGCCCCTCTGGGTGGAACTCTAGCACAGATACGCAGTATTTT.

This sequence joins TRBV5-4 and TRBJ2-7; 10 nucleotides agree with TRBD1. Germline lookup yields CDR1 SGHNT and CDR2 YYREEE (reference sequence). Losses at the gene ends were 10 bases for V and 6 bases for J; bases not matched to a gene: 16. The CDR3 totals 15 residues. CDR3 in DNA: TGTGCCCTCCATTCGAACAGGGACAGGGGCCGCGAGCAGTACTTC. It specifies CALHSNRDRGREQYF.

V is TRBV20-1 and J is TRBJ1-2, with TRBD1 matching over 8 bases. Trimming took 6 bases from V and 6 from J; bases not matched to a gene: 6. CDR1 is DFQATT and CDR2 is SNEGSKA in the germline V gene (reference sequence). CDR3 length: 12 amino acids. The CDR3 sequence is CSAAQGADGYTF. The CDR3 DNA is TGCAGTGCCGCTCAGGGGGCCGATGGCTACACCTTC.

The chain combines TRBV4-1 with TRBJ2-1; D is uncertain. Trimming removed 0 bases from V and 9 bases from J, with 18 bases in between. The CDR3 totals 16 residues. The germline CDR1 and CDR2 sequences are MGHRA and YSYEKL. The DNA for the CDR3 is TGCGCCAGCAGCCAAGATGCCCCCCCCGACTTCAGTGAGCAGTTCTTC. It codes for CASSQDAPPDFSEQFF.

The DNA for the CDR3 is TGTGCCAGCTCACCATGGGGGACAGGGAAAGAGACCCAGTACTTC. Amino acids: CASSPWGTGKETQYF. This chain connects TRBV18 to TRBJ2-5, with TRBD1 matching over 9 bases. This CDR3 spans 15 amino acids. V lost 2 bases to trimming and J lost 3 bases; unmatched junction nucleotides: 4. Germline CDR1 and CDR2: KGHSH and LQKENI.

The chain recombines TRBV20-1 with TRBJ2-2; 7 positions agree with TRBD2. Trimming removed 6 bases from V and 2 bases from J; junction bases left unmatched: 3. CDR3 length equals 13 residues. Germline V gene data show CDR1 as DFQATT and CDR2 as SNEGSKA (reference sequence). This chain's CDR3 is CSARDYNTGELFF. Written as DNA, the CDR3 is TGCAGTGCGCGGGACTATAACACCGGGGAGCTGTTTTTT.